The next 17 T cell receptor beta chains were all read from a single sample in a study of blood T cell repertoires in COVID-19 (dated by TCRdb to 2020 to 2022). Library preparation was by the immunoSEQ multiplex PCR assay. TCRdb retrieved this table from immuneACCESS and kept in-frame rearrangements only. Not all clones are present; in checked studies, unresolved V genes account for under half, and no reason is known for the remainder. Within this sample are some 200,000 clones, with about four fifths of them counted one time only. The ten largest make up around 6.5% of the sample. Sequencing was performed on peripheral blood. Receptor source: a middle-aged woman with acute or convalescent COVID-19.

This clone was detected a few times. The V gene is TRBV6-5, the J gene TRBJ1-5; 7 bases match TRBD1. Germline V gene data show CDR1 as MNHEY and CDR2 as SVGAGI. The CDR3 length is 15 residues. The trim removed 6 bases at V and 2 bases at J, leaving 7 bases unmatched. CDR3 nucleotides: TGTGCCAGCAGGGAGCTCACAGGGGGCAATCAGCCCCAGCATTTT. This codes for CASRELTGGNQPQHF.

The rearrangement links TRBV24-1 to TRBJ1-4; D remains unclear. Germline V gives CDR1 KGHDR, CDR2 SFDVKD. V was shortened by 3 bases and J by 5 bases, with 12 bases between the two germline ends. This CDR3 has 15 amino acids. CDR3 bases: TGTGCCACCAGTGATCCCGGACTGGGGAATGAAAAACTGTTTTTT. This encodes CATSDPGLGNEKLFF.

V is TRBV2 and J is TRBJ2-1, with 7 bases matching TRBD2. Germline V lookup: CDR1 SNHLY, CDR2 FYNNEI. The ends lost 7 bases at V and 8 bases at J; junction bases unmatched: 14. The CDR3 length is 15 residues. CDR3 amino acids: CASKMGEGLGDEQFF. In nucleotides, the CDR3 is TGTGCCAGCAAGATGGGGGAGGGGCTTGGTGATGAGCAGTTCTTC.

The rearrangement uses TRBV6-4 and TRBJ1-3, with D tentatively TRBD1 (6 bases). Trimming stripped 6 bases from V and 4 bases from J, with 31 bases between. Germline V lookup: CDR1 MRHNA, CDR2 SNTAGT. The length of the CDR3 is 20 residues. CDR3 sequence reads: CASRDGEGEFAGAQGNTIYF. CDR3 DNA sequence: TGTGCCAGCAGGGACGGGGAGGGGGAGTTCGCCGGGGCGCAAGGAAACACCATATATTTT.

This clone was observed a few times. The J gene is TRBJ1-1, the V gene TRBV29-1, with D maybe TRBD1 (5 bases). Per germline, CDR1 SQVTM and CDR2 ANQGSEA. The CDR3 sequence is 13 residues long. Deletions cut 6 bases from V and 1 base from J, with 12 bases between. The CDR3 nucleotides read TGCAGCGTAAATTGGGGGGGGAACACTGAAGCTTTCTTT. Protein: CSVNWGGNTEAFF.

V gene TRBV5-1 combines with J gene TRBJ1-1; TRBD1 matches 8 bases. There are 16 residues in the CDR3. Germline values: CDR1 SGHRS, CDR2 YFSETQ. V trimming: 4 bases; J trimming: 4 bases; junction bases outside the gene matches: 12. DNA of the CDR3: TGCGCCAGCAGCCCGAGGCAGGGGGCGAGCAGCACTGAAGCTTTCTTT. Translating it yields CASSPRQGASSTEAFF.

Written as DNA, the CDR3 is TGCGCCAGCAGCCCGGACAGGGGGAACTATGGCTACACCTTC. Residues: CASSPDRGNYGYTF. The rearrangement joins TRBV4-1 to TRBJ1-2, with 10 bases lining up with TRBD1. CDR1 MGHRA and CDR2 YSYEKL come from the germline V gene. The CDR3 length is 14 residues. V was pared by 4 bases and J by 2 bases, with 1 base of the junction left unmatched.

This clone was seen only a few times. The chain joins TRBV4-1 to TRBJ2-5; D is uncertain. Germline V lookup: CDR1 MGHRA, CDR2 YSYEKL. The germline V and J ends were trimmed by 1 base and 3 bases, with 12 bases remaining between them. The CDR3 is 15 residues long. CDR3 sequence reads: CASSQGKGAKETQYF. The CDR3 DNA reads as TGCGCCAGCAGCCAAGGAAAAGGAGCCAAAGAGACCCAGTACTTC.

A single count supports this clone. The chain employs TRBV7-9 and TRBJ1-2; D not certain. Germline V gene lookup returns CDR1 SEHNR and CDR2 FQNEAQ (reference sequence). V gave up 2 bases and J gave up 6 bases, with 7 bases separating them. The CDR3 has 12 amino acids. The CDR3 sequence: CASSLTGNGYTF. Written as DNA, the CDR3 is TGTGCCAGCAGCTTAACCGGGAATGGCTACACCTTC.

The CDR3 nucleotides read TGTGCCATCAGGGGAGATCTAGATACGCAGTATTTT. It yields the protein CAIRGDLDTQYF. This chain joins TRBV10-3 and TRBJ2-3; maybe TRBD2 (5 bases). Germline V gene lookup returns CDR1 ENHRY and CDR2 SYGVKD. CDR3 size: 12 residues. The V end lost 6 bases, the J end lost 5 bases, and 9 bases lay between the germline ends.

The V and J genes are TRBV6-5 and TRBJ1-2; 11 positions agree with TRBD1. Unmatched junction bases numbered 7, after V lost 6 bases and J lost 7 bases. The CDR3 has 14 residues. Germline CDR1 is MNHEY and CDR2 is SVGAGI. The chain's CDR3 is CASRQGTGGFGYTF. The CDR3 DNA reads TGTGCCAGCAGACAAGGGACAGGGGGTTTTGGCTACACCTTC.

This chain links TRBV5-1 with TRBJ2-2; 9 bases fit TRBD2. Trimming took 5 bases from V and 5 from J; bases not matched to a gene: 13. Looked up from germline, CDR1 is SGHRS and CDR2 is YFSETQ. The CDR3 is made up of 17 amino acids. CDR3 region: CASRPPTAGGGTGELFF. Here the CDR3 DNA reads TGCGCCAGCAGGCCCCCCACAGCGGGAGGAGGAACCGGGGAGCTGTTTTTT. Variable domain in full (rest from reference TRBV5-1 and TRBJ2-2): KAGVTQTPRYLIKTRGQQVTLSCSPISGHRSVSWYQQTPGQGLQFLFEYFSETQRNKGNFPGRFSGRQFSNSRSEMNVSTLELGDSALYLCASRPPTAGGGTGELFFGEGSRLTVL.

The rearrangement links TRBV27 to TRBJ2-7; 8 bases match TRBD2. With V trimmed by 6 bases and J by 4 bases, 11 bases remained unmatched. CDR3 length: 15 residues. Germline values: CDR1 MNHEY, CDR2 SMNVEV (reference sequence). This CDR3 reads CASSSIRGGRYEQYF. The CDR3 DNA reads TGTGCCAGCAGCTCCATCCGGGGGGGGCGGTACGAGCAGTACTTC.

The rearrangement joins TRBV4-1 to TRBJ1-1, with a weak D call TRBD1 (5 bases). The V gene's germline CDR1 is MGHRA and CDR2 YSYEKL. The CDR3 consists of 15 residues. V was pared by 3 bases and J by 3 bases, with 14 bases between. The CDR3 spells CASSHTQARDTEAFF. CDR3 coding DNA: TGCGCCAGCAGCCATACACAGGCTCGGGACACTGAAGCTTTCTTT.

There are a few counts of this clone. The chain combines TRBV19 with TRBJ1-4, with D unresolved. The CDR3 has 15 amino acids. V shed 3 bases and J shed 2 bases, with 10 bases lying between them. Germline CDR1 and CDR2: LNHDA and SQIVND (reference sequence). The CDR3 spells CASSMVAATNEKLFF. The CDR3 DNA reads as TGTGCCAGTAGTATGGTGGCAGCGACTAATGAAAAACTGTTTTTT.

This clone was seen a single time. The rearrangement uses TRBV6-5 and TRBJ2-7; D may be TRBD2 (5 bases). Germline V CDR1 and CDR2: MNHEY, SVGAGI. The CDR3 totals 15 residues. V shed 2 bases and J shed 2 bases, with 13 bases lying between them. CDR3 sequence: CASSYGRTVTYEQYF. The CDR3 DNA is TGTGCCAGCAGTTACGGACGGACTGTTACCTACGAGCAGTACTTC.

This rearrangement joins TRBV20-1 to TRBJ1-5; 8 nucleotides match TRBD1. The CDR3 extends over 16 amino acids. Germline V lookup: CDR1 DFQATT, CDR2 SNEGSKA (reference sequence). Trimming at V came to 3 bases and at J to 1 base, leaving 8 bases not matched to a gene. CDR3 in amino acids: CSASHRTGSSNQPQHF. CDR3 in DNA: TGCAGTGCTAGTCACAGGACAGGGTCCAGCAATCAGCCCCAGCATTTT.